This T cell receptor beta chain derives from a study of cytomegalovirus exposure and HLA in healthy donors. General study points: V- and J-gene trimming of TCR beta was linked (in a later analysis) to a missense DCLRE1C variant.

The germline CDR1 and CDR2 sequences are SGHTS and YDEGEE. The CDR3 is made up of 13 amino acids. V shed 3 bases and J shed 2 bases, with 8 bases lying between them. Comment on this clone: Its antigen is unknown.

The PCR used 60 Vbeta and 13 Jbeta primers. Assay: immunoSEQ multiplex PCR; the TCRdb copy retains only in-frame clones and omits some. The sample records roughly 150,000 clones, approximately 79% being singletons. This clonotype was obtained from a male donor in good health and CMV-seronegative. Specimen: PBMCs. This chain links TRBV5-8 with TRBJ1-2; a weak D match, TRBD1 (5 bases). CDR3 residues: CASSWRGNYGYTF. The DNA of the CDR3 is TGTGCCAGCAGCTGGAGGGGAAACTATGGCTACACCTTC.